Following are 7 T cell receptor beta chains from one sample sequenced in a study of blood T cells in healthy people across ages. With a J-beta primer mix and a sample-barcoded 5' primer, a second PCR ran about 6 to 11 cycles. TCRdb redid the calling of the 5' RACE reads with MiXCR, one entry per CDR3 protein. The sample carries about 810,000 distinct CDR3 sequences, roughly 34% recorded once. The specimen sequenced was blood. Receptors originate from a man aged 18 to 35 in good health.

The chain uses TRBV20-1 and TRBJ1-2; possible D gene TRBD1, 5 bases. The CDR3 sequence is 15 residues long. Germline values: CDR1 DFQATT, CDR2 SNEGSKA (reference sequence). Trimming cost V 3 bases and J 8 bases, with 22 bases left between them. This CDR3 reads CSASPPGGVGWGYTF. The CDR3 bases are TGCAGTGCTAGCCCACCGGGGGGGGTGGGCTGGGGCTACACCTTC.

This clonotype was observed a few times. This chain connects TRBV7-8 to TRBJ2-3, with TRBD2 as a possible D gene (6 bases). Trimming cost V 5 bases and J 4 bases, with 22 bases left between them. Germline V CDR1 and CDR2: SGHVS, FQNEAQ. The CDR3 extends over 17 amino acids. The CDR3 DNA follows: TGTGCCAGCAGCGCCGTTAGCGGTGTGGTAATAGCAGATACGCAGTATTTT. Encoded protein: CASSAVSGVVIADTQYF.

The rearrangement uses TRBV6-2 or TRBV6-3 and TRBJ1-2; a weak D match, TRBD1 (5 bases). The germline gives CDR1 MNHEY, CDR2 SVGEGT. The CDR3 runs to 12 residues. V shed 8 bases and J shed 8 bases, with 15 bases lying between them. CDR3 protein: CASLNPGGGYTF. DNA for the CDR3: TGTGCCAGCCTTAACCCCGGGGGAGGCTACACCTTC.

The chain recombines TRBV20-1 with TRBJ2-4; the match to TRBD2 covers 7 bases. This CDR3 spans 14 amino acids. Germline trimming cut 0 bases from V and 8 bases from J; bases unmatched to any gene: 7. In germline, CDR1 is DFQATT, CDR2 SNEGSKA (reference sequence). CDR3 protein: CSARDSGGKDIQYF. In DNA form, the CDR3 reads TGCAGTGCTAGAGATTCGGGGGGAAAAGACATTCAGTACTTC.

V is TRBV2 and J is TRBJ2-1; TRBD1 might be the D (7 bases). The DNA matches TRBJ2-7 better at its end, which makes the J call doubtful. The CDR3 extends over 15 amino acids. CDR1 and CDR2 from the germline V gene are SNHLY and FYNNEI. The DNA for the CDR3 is TGTGCCAGCAGTGTTCAGGGGGGCCTCTACAATGAGCAGTACTTC. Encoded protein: CASSVQGGLYNEQYF.

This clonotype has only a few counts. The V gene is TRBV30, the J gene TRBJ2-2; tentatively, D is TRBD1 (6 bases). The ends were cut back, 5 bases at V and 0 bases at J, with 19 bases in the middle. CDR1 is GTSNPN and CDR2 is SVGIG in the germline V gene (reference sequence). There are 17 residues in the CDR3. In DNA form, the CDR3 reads TGTGCCTGGGTGGCAGGGGCGATTACTGCGAACACCGGGGAGCTGTTTTTT. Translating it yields CAWVAGAITANTGELFF.

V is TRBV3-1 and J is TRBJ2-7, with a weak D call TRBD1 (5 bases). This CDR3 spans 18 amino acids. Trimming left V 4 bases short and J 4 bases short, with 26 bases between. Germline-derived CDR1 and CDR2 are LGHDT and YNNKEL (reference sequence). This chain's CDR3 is CASSLTDGPRVRGYEQYF. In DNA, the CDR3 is TGTGCCAGCAGCCTCACCGACGGGCCCAGGGTTCGTGGGTACGAGCAGTACTTC.